The T cell receptor beta chain described here comes from a study of post-analysis software for immune sequencing data. Study outcomes and limitations: Five TRBV segments appeared more often in patients than in controls, and TRBV5-6, TRBV5-1 and TRBV20-1 were among these. For normalized Chao1 diversity, multiple sclerosis patients scored significantly lower than controls did.

The TCR beta cDNA libraries carried unique molecular identifiers. Some 500,000 cDNA molecules were recovered from an input of about 0.95 to 11 million T cells. TCRdb re-derived calls from the PCR reads in MiXCR, one entry per CDR3 protein. The sample has 350,000 to 500,000 distinct CDR3 sequences; 35% to 45% are singletons. A remark on this clonotype: The antigen is unknown.

The CDR3 consists of 14 residues. Germline values: CDR1 MGHRA, CDR2 YSYEKL. Trimming removed 0 bases at V and 6 bases at J, with 9 bases between. The V call is TRBV4-1, the J call TRBJ1-5; D unclear. Sequenced input: blood. The TCR comes from a girl aged 2 to 10 with multiple sclerosis. The CDR3 here is CASSQEGFGQPQHF. In DNA form, the CDR3 reads TGCGCCAGCAGCCAAGAGGGTTTCGGTCAGCCCCAGCATTTT.